The T cell receptor (beta chain) under discussion was sequenced for a study of vaccination and CD4 T cells after COVID-19. Study-level background: With a range of 35 to 161, the median interval from diagnosis to drawing post-COVID samples was around 100 days. For control cultures, the treatment was a CEFX pool, an HIV-1 Nef pool, or no peptide.

Documented treatment: roughly 10-day PBMC culture with coronavirus spike peptide pools or control peptides (ViraFEST assay). Peptide-pool expansion of antigen-specific T cells preceded TCR sequencing in ViraFEST. A remark on this clonotype: The antigen is not known.

Sequenced with the Oncomine TCR Beta short-read assay was DNA taken from cultured CD4+ T cells. TCRdb called the PCR reads again in MiXCR, with one record for every CDR3 protein. Here the sample spans roughly 22,000 distinct CDR3 sequences, 32% being singletons. CDR1 and CDR2 from the germline V gene are DFQATT and SNEGSKA (reference sequence). The CDR3 contains 20 residues. The V and J ends lost 0 bases and 6 bases respectively, with 27 bases between them. This TCR was sampled from a human donor with COVID-19. Sequenced sample: cultured CD4+ T cells from blood. The chain has TRBV20-1 and TRBJ1-6, with D tentatively TRBD1 (5 bases). CDR3: CSARDRVGIGGGGPNSPLHF. The CDR3 DNA reads as TGCAGTGCTAGAGATCGCGTTGGCATTGGGGGAGGTGGCCCTAATTCACCCCTCCACTTT.